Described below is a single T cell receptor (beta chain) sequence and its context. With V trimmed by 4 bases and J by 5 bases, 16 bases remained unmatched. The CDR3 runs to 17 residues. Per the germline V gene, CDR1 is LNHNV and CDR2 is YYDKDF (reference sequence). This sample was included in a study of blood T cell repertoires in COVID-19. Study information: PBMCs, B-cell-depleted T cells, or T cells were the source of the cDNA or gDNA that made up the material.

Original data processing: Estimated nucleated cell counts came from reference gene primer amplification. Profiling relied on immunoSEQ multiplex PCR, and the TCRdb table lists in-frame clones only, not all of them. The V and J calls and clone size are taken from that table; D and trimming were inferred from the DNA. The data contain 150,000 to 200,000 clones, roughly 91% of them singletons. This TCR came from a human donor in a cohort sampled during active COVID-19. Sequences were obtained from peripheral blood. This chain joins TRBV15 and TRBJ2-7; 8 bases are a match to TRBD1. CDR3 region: CATSTRRQGSDDNEQYF. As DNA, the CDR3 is TGTGCCACCAGCACCCGTAGACAGGGGAGTGATGACAACGAGCAGTACTTC.